The 12 T cell receptor beta chains listed next were all sequenced from one sample in a study of blood T cell repertoires in COVID-19. Only in-frame clones appear in the TCRdb table, and some are missing; sequencing was by immunoSEQ multiplex PCR. Counted here are more than 250,000 clones, 83% occurring once; the ten biggest clones make up roughly 1.1%. The specimen was peripheral blood. These receptors were taken from a woman between 45 and 60 years old with acute or convalescent COVID-19.

This clone was counted a few times. This sequence joins TRBV5-1 and TRBJ2-1; 9 bases are a match to TRBD1. Germline loops: CDR1 SGHRS, CDR2 YFSETQ. With V trimmed by 3 bases and J by 5 bases, 3 bases remained unmatched. The CDR3 totals 14 residues. CDR3 DNA sequence: TGCGCCAGCAGCTGGGGGACAGGGAACAATGAGCAGTTCTTC. This sequence encodes CASSWGTGNNEQFF.

The CDR3 DNA reads as TGTGCCAGTAGTGAGGCAATCACTAATGAAAAACTGTTTTTT. Its translation: CASSEAITNEKLFF. This chain links TRBV19 with TRBJ1-4; D is undetermined. CDR3 length: 14 residues. V gave up 5 bases and J gave up 2 bases, with 9 bases separating them. Germline V gene data show CDR1 as LNHDA and CDR2 as SQIVND (reference sequence). Together with reference TRBV19 and TRBJ1-4, the CDR3 gives the full variable domain: DGGITQSPKYLFRKEGQNVTLSCEQNLNHDAMYWYRQDPGQGLRLIYYSQIVNDFQKGDIAEGYSVSREKKESFPLTVTSAQKNPTAFYLCASSEAITNEKLFFGSGTQLSVL.

J is TRBJ1-4 and V is TRBV19; D is possibly TRBD1 (6 bases). CDR1 is LNHDA and CDR2 is SQIVND in the germline V gene (reference sequence). There are 14 residues in the CDR3. The V and J ends lost 7 bases and 8 bases respectively, with 17 bases between them. This CDR3 is CASTRGAYDEKLFF. In DNA, the CDR3 is TGTGCCAGTACCCGGGGGGCGTATGACGAAAAACTGTTTTTT.

This chain links TRBV30 with TRBJ2-7; 9 bases agree with TRBD1. The CDR3 runs to 16 residues. In germline, CDR1 is GTSNPN, CDR2 SVGIG (reference sequence). J gave up 3 bases and V 0 bases, and 9 bases lay outside the gene matches. CDR3 coding DNA: TGTGCCTGGAGTGTAAAGAGGACAGGGGTTAACTACGAGCAGTACTTC. Protein: CAWSVKRTGVNYEQYF. Full variable domain (outside the CDR3, taken from reference TRBV30 and TRBJ2-7): SQTIHQWPATLVQPVGSPLSLECTVEGTSNPNLYWYRQAAGRGLQLLFYSVGIGQISSEVPQNLSASRPQDRQFILSSKKLLLSDSGFYLCAWSVKRTGVNYEQYFGPGTRLTVT.

This clone was seen a single time. The rearrangement joins TRBV3-1 (or the pseudogene TRBV3-2) to TRBJ2-5; possibly TRBD1 for D (5 bases). This CDR3 is built from 15 residues. Per the germline V gene, CDR1 is LGHDT and CDR2 is YNNKEL (reference sequence). Trimming removed 4 bases at V and 2 bases at J, with 14 bases between. This chain's CDR3 is CASSRTPTVQETQYF. The DNA for the CDR3 is TGTGCCAGCAGCCGAACCCCGACAGTACAAGAGACCCAGTACTTC.

J is TRBJ2-5 and V is TRBV10-3, with D possibly being TRBD2 (6 bases). The germline V gene encodes CDR1 ENHRY and CDR2 SYGVKD. With 0 bases removed from V and 2 bases from J, the gap between germline ends came to 7 bases. This CDR3 has 14 residues. The chain's CDR3 is CAISESGGQETQYF. In DNA, the CDR3 is TGTGCCATCAGTGAGTCTGGGGGGCAAGAGACCCAGTACTTC.

This clone was detected only a few times. This sequence joins TRBV4-2 and TRBJ1-3, with D unclear. With 0 bases removed from V and 4 bases from J, the gap between germline ends came to 10 bases. CDR1 LGHNA and CDR2 YNFKEQ come from the germline V gene. This CDR3 is built from 15 residues. The CDR3 sequence is CASSQDQVSGNTIYF. CDR3 in DNA: TGTGCCAGCAGCCAAGATCAGGTGTCCGGAAACACCATATATTTT.

The genes are TRBV6-5 and TRBJ1-5; D is possibly TRBD1 (6 bases). Trimming shortened V by 7 bases and J by 4 bases, and 14 bases separated the two germline ends. Germline V gene sequence: CDR1 MNHEY, CDR2 SVGAGI. CDR3 size: 14 residues. CDR3 nucleotides: TGTGCCAGCAAGGGGGGGTCAGATAATCAGCCCCAGCATTTT. This codes for CASKGGSDNQPQHF.

The J gene is TRBJ1-3, the V gene TRBV19, with D perhaps TRBD1 (5 bases). Looked up from germline, CDR1 is LNHDA and CDR2 is SQIVND (reference sequence). V dropped 2 bases and J dropped 4 bases, with 6 bases sitting between them. The CDR3 covers 13 residues. The CDR3 DNA follows: TGTGCCAGTAGTATACAGGGAGGAAACACCATATATTTT. Amino acids: CASSIQGGNTIYF. The full variable domain, its missing parts supplied by reference TRBV19 and TRBJ1-3, is DGGITQSPKYLFRKEGQNVTLSCEQNLNHDAMYWYRQDPGQGLRLIYYSQIVNDFQKGDIAEGYSVSREKKESFPLTVTSAQKNPTAFYLCASSIQGGNTIYFGEGSWLTVV.

V gene TRBV19 combines with J gene TRBJ1-4; perhaps TRBD1 as D (5 bases). The V and J ends lost 6 bases and 2 bases respectively, with 10 bases between them. CDR1 and CDR2 (germline): LNHDA, SQIVND (reference sequence). The CDR3 loop spans 14 amino acids. CDR3 loop: CASRAGWTNEKLFF. CDR3 coding DNA: TGTGCCAGTAGGGCAGGGTGGACTAATGAAAAACTGTTTTTT.

This chain uses TRBV11-1 with TRBJ1-3; D is possibly TRBD1 (5 bases). CDR1 is SGHAT and CDR2 is FQDESV in the germline V gene (reference sequence). The CDR3 has 12 residues. V was shortened by 4 bases and J by 13 bases, with 14 bases between the two germline ends. The chain's CDR3 is CASSSDRGRIYF. The CDR3 nucleotides are TGTGCCAGCAGCTCCGACAGAGGTCGGATATATTTT.

V and J are TRBV18 and TRBJ1-1; D unclear. The CDR3 is made up of 13 amino acids. From germline, CDR1 is KGHSH and CDR2 LQKENI. Trimming shortened V by 2 bases and J by 1 base, and 5 bases separated the two germline ends. The CDR3 DNA is TGTGCCAGCTCACCATCCGGGAACACTGAAGCTTTCTTT. It translates to CASSPSGNTEAFF.